This TCR beta chain came from a study of CD8+ T cells in alopecia areata. Sequencing templates came from extracted RNA that was reverse transcribed into cDNA. Generated by immunoSEQ multiplex PCR, the TCRdb table keeps only in-frame clones and is missing some. The sample contains 170,000 or so clones, roughly 63% of which appear only once. Germline-derived CDR1 and CDR2 are SEHNR and FQNEAQ (reference sequence). Trimming cost V 6 bases and J 5 bases, with 13 bases left between them. The CDR3 runs 13 residues. Notes on the study in general: Sharing of TCRs across patients appeared less clear than in mice, possibly for HLA-related reasons. Higher clonality and more expanded CD8+ clones appeared in lesional than normal scalp.

In alopecia areata patients, both lesional scalp punch biopsies and peripheral blood were collected. Comment on this clone: What it binds is not known.

The sample consisted of CD4+ T cells sorted from blood, taken at week 0. The chain links TRBV7-9 to TRBJ2-5; D is undetermined. The source is a human donor with alopecia areata. CDR3 sequence reads: CASSGRPVETQYF. Here the CDR3 DNA reads TGTGCCAGCAGTGGACGGCCTGTGGAGACCCAGTACTTC.